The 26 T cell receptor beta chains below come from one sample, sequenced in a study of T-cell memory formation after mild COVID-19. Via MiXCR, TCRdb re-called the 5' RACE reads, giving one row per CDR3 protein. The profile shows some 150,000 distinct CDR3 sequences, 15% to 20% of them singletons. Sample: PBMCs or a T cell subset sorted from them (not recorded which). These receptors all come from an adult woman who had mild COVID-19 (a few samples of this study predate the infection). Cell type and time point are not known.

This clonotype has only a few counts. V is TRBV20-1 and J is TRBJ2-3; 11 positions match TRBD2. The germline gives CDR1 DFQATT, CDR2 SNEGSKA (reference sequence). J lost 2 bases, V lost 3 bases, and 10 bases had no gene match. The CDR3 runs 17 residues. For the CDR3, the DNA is TGCAGTGCTAGCCAAATGCGACTAGCGGGGAACACAGATACGCAGTATTTT. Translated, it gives CSASQMRLAGNTDTQYF.

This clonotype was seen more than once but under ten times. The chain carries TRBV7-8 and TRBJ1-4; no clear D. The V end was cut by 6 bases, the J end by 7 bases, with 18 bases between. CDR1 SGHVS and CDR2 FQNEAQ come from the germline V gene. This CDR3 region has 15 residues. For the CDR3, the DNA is TGTGCCAGCAGTCGGGCCGGTCCGGGGAGTGAAAAACTGTTTTTT. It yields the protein CASSRAGPGSEKLFF.

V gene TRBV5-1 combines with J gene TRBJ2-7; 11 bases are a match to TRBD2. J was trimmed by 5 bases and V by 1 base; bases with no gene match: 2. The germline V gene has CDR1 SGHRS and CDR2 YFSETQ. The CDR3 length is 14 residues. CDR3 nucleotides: TGCGCCAGCAGCTTGTCTAGCGGGAGGAACGAGCAGTACTTC. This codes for CASSLSSGRNEQYF. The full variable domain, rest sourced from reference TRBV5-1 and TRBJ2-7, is KAGVTQTPRYLIKTRGQQVTLSCSPISGHRSVSWYQQTPGQGLQFLFEYFSETQRNKGNFPGRFSGRQFSNSRSEMNVSTLELGDSALYLCASSLSSGRNEQYFGPGTRLTVT.

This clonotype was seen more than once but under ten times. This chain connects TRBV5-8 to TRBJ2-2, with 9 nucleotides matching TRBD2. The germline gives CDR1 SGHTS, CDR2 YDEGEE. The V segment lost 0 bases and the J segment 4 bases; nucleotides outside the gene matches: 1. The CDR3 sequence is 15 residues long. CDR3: CASSLELAGTGELFF. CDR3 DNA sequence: TGTGCCAGCAGCTTGGAACTAGCGGGCACCGGGGAGCTGTTTTTT.

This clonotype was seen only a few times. The CDR3 spells CASSPGDTGELFF. DNA for the CDR3: TGTGCCAGCAGCCCAGGGGACACCGGGGAGCTGTTTTTT. V is TRBV7-3 and J is TRBJ2-2; a possible D gene is TRBD1 (6 bases). With 5 bases removed from V and 3 bases from J, the gap between germline ends came to 7 bases. CDR3 size: 13 residues. Looked up from germline, CDR1 is SGHTA and CDR2 is FQGTGA.

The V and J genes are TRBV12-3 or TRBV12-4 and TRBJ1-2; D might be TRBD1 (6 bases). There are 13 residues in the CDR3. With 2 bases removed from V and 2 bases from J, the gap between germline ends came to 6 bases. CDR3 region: CASSLRGNYGYTF. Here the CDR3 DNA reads TGTGCCAGCAGTTTAAGGGGGAACTATGGCTACACCTTC.

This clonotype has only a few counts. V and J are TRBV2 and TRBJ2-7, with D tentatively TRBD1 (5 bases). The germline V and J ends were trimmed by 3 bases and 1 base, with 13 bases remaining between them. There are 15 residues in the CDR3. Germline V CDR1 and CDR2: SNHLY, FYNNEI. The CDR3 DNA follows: TGTGCCAGCAGTGATTTGGGGCCTTCTTCCTACGAGCAGTACTTC. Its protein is CASSDLGPSSYEQYF.

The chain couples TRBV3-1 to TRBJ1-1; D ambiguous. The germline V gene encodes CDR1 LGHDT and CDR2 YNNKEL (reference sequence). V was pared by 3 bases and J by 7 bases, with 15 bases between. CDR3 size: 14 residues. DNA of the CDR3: TGTGCCAGCAGCCATAGACAAGGCCATGGTGAAGCTTTCTTT. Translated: CASSHRQGHGEAFF.

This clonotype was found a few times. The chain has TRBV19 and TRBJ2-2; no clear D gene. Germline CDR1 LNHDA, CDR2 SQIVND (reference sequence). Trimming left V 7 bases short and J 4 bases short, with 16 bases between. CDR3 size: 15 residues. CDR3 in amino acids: CASTPTPFVTGELFF. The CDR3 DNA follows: TGTGCCAGTACGCCGACACCGTTCGTCACCGGGGAGCTGTTTTTT.

The CDR3 nucleotides read TGCGCCAGCATGGAGGGGCCCTACAATGAGCAGTTCTTC. It yields the protein CASMEGPYNEQFF. The genes are TRBV5-1 and TRBJ2-1; a possible D gene is TRBD2 (6 bases). CDR1 is SGHRS and CDR2 is YFSETQ in the germline V gene. The CDR3 sequence is 13 residues long. Between the trimmed V and J ends, which lost 6 bases and 2 bases, there was a span of 9 bases.

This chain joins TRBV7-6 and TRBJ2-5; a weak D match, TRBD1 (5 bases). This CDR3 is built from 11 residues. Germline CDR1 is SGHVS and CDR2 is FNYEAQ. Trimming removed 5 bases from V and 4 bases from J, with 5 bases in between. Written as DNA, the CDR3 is TGTGCCAGCAGCACAGGAGAGACCCAGTACTTC. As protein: CASSTGETQYF.

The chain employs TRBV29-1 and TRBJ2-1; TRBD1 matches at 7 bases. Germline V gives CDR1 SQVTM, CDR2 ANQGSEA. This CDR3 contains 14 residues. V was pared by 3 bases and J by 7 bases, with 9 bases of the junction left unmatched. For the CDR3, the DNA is TGCAGCGTTGAGTCCTACAGGGGTAGGAATGAGCAGTTCTTC. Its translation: CSVESYRGRNEQFF.

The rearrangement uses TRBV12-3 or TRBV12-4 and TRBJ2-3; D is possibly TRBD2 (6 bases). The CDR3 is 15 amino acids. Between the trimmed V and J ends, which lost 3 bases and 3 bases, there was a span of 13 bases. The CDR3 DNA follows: TGTGCCAGCAGTTTCCGGGGGAGTGGGACAGATACGCAGTATTTT. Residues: CASSFRGSGTDTQYF.

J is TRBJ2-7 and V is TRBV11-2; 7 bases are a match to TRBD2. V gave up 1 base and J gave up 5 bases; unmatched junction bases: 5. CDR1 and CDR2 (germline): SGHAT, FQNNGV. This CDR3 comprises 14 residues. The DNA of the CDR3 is TGTGCCAGCAGCTTAGGCGGGAGAAGCCACGAGCAGTACTTC. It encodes CASSLGGRSHEQYF.

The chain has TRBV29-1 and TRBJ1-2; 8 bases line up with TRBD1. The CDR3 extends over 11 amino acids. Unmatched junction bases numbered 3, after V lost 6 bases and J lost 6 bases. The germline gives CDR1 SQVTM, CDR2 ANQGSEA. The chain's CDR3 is CSVAGGDGYTF. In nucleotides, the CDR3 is TGCAGCGTCGCAGGGGGCGATGGCTACACCTTC.

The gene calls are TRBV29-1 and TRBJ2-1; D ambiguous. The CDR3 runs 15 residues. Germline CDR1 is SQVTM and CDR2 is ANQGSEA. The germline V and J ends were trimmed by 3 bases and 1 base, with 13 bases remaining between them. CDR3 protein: CSVESAKRSYNEQFF. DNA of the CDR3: TGCAGCGTTGAGAGCGCTAAGAGATCCTACAATGAGCAGTTCTTC.

As DNA, the CDR3 is TGTGCCAGCATCCAGGCAGGGGGCGGTTACGAGCAGTACTTC. Translating it yields CASIQAGGGYEQYF. The chain uses TRBV6-5 and TRBJ2-7; 8 bases fit TRBD1. The germline gives CDR1 MNHEY, CDR2 SVGAGI. CDR3 length equals 14 residues. The trim removed 7 bases at V and 4 bases at J, leaving 9 bases unmatched.

CDR3: CASPPRGEGTDTQYF. The CDR3, as DNA: TGTGCCAGCCCTCCCCGGGGCGAAGGCACAGATACGCAGTATTTT. The chain employs TRBV18 and TRBJ2-3; either TRBD1 or TRBD2 may fit D (5 bases each). CDR1 and CDR2 (germline): KGHSH, LQKENI. This CDR3 has 15 residues. The V and J ends lost 8 bases and 1 base respectively, with 16 bases between them. Combining the CDR3 with reference TRBV18 and TRBJ2-3 gives the whole variable domain NAGVMQNPRHLVRRRGQEARLRCSPMKGHSHVYWYRQLPEEGLKFMVYLQKENIIDESGMPKERFSAEFPKEGPSILRIQQVVRGDSAAYFCASPPRGEGTDTQYFGPGTRLTVL.

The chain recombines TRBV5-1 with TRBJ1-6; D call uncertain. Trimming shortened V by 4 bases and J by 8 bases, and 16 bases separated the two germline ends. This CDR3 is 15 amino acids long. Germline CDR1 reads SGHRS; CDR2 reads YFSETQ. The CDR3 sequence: CASSPSTTRYSPLHF. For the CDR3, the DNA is TGCGCCAGCAGCCCCTCCACAACGCGGTATTCACCCCTCCACTTT.

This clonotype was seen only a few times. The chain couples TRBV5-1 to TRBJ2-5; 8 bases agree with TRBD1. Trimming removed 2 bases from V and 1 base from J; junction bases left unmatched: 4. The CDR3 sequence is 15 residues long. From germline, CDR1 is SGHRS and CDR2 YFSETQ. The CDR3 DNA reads TGCGCCAGCAGCTTAATCGGGACAGGCCAAGAGACCCAGTACTTC. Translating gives CASSLIGTGQETQYF.

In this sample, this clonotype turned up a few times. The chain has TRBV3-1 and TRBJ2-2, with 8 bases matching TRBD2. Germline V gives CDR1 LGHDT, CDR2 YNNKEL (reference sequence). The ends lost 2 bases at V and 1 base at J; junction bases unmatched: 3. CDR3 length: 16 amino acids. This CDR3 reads CASSQPGLVNTGELFF. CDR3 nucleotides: TGTGCCAGCAGCCAACCGGGACTAGTGAACACCGGGGAGCTGTTTTTT.

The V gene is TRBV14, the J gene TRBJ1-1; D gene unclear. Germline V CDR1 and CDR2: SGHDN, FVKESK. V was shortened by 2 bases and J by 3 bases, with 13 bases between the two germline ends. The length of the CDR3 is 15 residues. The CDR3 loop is CASSQRTNLHTEAFF. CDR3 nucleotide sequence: TGTGCCAGCAGCCAACGGACGAACCTCCACACTGAAGCTTTCTTT.

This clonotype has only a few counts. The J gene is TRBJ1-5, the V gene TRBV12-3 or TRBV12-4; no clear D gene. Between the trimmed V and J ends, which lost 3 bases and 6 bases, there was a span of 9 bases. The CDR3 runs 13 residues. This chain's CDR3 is CASSFRSSQPQHF. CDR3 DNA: TGTGCCAGCAGTTTCCGCAGTAGTCAGCCCCAGCATTTT.

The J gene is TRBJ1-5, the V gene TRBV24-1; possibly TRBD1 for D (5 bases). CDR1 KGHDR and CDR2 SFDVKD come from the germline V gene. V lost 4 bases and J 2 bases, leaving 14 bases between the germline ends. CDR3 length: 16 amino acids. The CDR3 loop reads CATSDPARGGNQPQHF. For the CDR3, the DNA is TGTGCCACCAGTGACCCAGCGCGAGGGGGCAATCAGCCCCAGCATTTT.

The DNA of the CDR3 is TGTGCCAGCATGCTGACTAGCGGGGGATACAATGAGCAGTTCTTC. Translating gives CASMLTSGGYNEQFF. The V gene is TRBV12-3 or TRBV12-4, the J gene TRBJ2-1; 12 bases are shared with TRBD2. The V and J ends lost 7 bases and 4 bases, in that order; junction bases with no gene match: 5. CDR3 length equals 15 residues.

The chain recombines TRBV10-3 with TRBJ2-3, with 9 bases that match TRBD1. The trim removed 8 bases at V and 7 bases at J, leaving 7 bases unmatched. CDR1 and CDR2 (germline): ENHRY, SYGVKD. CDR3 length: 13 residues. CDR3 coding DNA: TGTGCCATCTCCCCCGGGACAGGGAATACGCAGTATTTT. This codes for CAISPGTGNTQYF.